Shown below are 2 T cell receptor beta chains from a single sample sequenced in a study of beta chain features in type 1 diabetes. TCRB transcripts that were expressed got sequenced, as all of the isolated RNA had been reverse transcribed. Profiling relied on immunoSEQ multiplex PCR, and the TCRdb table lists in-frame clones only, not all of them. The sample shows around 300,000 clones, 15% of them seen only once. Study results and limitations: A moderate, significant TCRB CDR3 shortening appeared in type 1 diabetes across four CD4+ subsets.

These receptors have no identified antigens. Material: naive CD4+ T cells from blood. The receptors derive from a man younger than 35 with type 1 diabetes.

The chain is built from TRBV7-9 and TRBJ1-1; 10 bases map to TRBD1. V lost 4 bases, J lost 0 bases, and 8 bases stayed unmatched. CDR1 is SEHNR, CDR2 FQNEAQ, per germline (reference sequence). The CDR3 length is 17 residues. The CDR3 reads CASSSPGTGAMNTEAFF. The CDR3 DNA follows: TGTGCCAGCAGCTCCCCCGGGACAGGGGCAATGAACACTGAAGCTTTCTTT.

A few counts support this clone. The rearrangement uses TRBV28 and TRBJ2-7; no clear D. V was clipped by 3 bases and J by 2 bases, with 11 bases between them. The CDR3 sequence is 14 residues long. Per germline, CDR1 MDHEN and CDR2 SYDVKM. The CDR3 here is CASSLRGTTYEQYF. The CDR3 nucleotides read TGTGCCAGCAGTTTGCGAGGCACAACCTACGAGCAGTACTTC.